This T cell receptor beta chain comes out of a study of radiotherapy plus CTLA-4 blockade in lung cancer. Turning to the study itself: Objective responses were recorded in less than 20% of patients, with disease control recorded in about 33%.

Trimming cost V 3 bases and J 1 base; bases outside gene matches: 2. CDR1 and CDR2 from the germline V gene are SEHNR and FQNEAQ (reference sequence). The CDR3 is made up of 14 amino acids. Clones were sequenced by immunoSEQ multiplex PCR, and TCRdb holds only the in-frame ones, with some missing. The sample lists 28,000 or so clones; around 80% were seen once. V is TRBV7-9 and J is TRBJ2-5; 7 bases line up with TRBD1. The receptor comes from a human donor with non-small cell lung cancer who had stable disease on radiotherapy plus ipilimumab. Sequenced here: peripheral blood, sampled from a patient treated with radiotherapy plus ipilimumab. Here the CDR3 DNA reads TGTGCCAGCAGCTTCGGACAGGCCCAAGAGACCCAGTACTTC. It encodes CASSFGQAQETQYF.